This section outlines one T cell receptor beta chain sequence together with its context. Its antigen is as yet unknown. Profiling relied on immunoSEQ multiplex PCR, and the TCRdb table lists in-frame clones only, not all of them. The sample records some 2,500,000 clones, 93% being singletons. This specimen comes from a study of shared clonotypes between healthy human individuals. Study findings and constraints: Researchers found naive subsets generally carried larger estimated richness than memory subsets.

V was clipped by 5 bases and J by 5 bases; unmatched bases: 5. CDR1 and CDR2 (germline): MNHEY, SVGAGI. The CDR3 extends over 15 amino acids. The chain joins TRBV6-5 to TRBJ2-1; TRBD2 aligns across 11 bases. This clonotype originated in a man between 18 and 29 years old in good health. Some clones in this sample may be carry-over from other donors' samples. Source material: naive CD4+ T cells from PBMCs. This sample's subset: CD45RA+ positively selected. CDR3: CASSPPSGRNNEQFF. CDR3 sequence (DNA): TGTGCCAGCAGTCCCCCTAGCGGGAGGAACAATGAGCAGTTCTTC.